One and the same sample provided the 18 T cell receptor beta chains below, sequenced in a study of TIL therapy for anti-PD-1-resistant metastatic lung cancer. The immunoSEQ assay was v3. The repertoire was sequenced with immunoSEQ multiplex PCR; TCRdb's copy has only in-frame clones and lacks some. The sample includes about 36,000 clones, 73% of them seen just once. Documented time point: pre-treatment sample, taken before nivolumab and TIL therapy. Sequencing used blood, obtained at baseline. These receptors were obtained from a person aged 25 to 85 with non-small cell lung cancer.

The chain couples TRBV4-1 to TRBJ2-4; no definite D call. The CDR3 extends over 15 amino acids. Germline V gene data show CDR1 as MGHRA and CDR2 as YSYEKL. V dropped 4 bases and J dropped 0 bases, with 10 bases sitting between them. CDR3 residues: CASSPSILAKNIQYF. CDR3 in DNA: TGCGCCAGCAGCCCCTCGATTCTAGCCAAAAACATTCAGTACTTC.

This rearrangement joins TRBV2 to TRBJ2-7, with D perhaps TRBD2 (6 bases). Trimming removed 9 bases at V and 6 bases at J, with 9 bases between. The germline CDR1 and CDR2 sequences are SNHLY and FYNNEI. The CDR3 totals 10 residues. In DNA, the CDR3 is TGTGCCAGTGGGACTTTCGAGCAGTACTTC. Translated: CASGTFEQYF.

The genes are TRBV5-1 and TRBJ2-3, with TRBD2 matching 10 bases. CDR1 and CDR2 (germline): SGHRS, YFSETQ. J lost 2 bases, V lost 4 bases, and 4 bases had no gene match. This CDR3 has 15 amino acids. CDR3 in DNA: TGCGCCAGCAGCCTAGGACTAGCGGACACAGATACGCAGTATTTT. Translated, it gives CASSLGLADTDTQYF.

This chain uses TRBV2 with TRBJ1-5, with TRBD1 identical over 7 bases. The CDR3 is made up of 13 amino acids. The germline CDR1 and CDR2 sequences are SNHLY and FYNNEI. The V gene end was trimmed by 4 bases and the J gene end by 6 bases; junction bases not matched to a gene: 3. This CDR3 is CASSGTGSQPQHF. The DNA for the CDR3 is TGTGCCAGCAGTGGGACAGGTAGTCAGCCCCAGCATTTT.

The rearrangement joins TRBV5-5 to TRBJ2-3; TRBD2 matches at 8 bases. This CDR3 has 15 residues. Unmatched junction bases numbered 8, after V lost 4 bases and J lost 4 bases. Germline CDR1 reads SGHKS; CDR2 reads YYEKEE (reference sequence). The CDR3 here is CASSRRDGRADTQYF. The CDR3 nucleotides are TGTGCCAGCAGCCGCCGGGACGGGAGGGCAGATACGCAGTATTTT.

The chain carries TRBV14 and TRBJ2-2; D possibly matches TRBD1 or TRBD2 (6 bases each). The germline gives CDR1 SGHDN, CDR2 FVKESK. Trimming removed 3 bases from V and 7 bases from J, with 18 bases in between. The CDR3 is 16 amino acids. The CDR3: CASSQKRGLRGGELFF. CDR3 coding DNA: TGTGCCAGCAGCCAGAAACGGGGGCTTCGAGGCGGGGAGCTGTTTTTT.

This clone was counted only a few times. This chain links TRBV6-5 with TRBJ1-1; D is uncertain. The CDR3 sequence is 13 residues long. Between the trimmed V and J ends, which lost 3 bases and 4 bases, there was a span of 9 bases. Germline lookup yields CDR1 MNHEY and CDR2 SVGAGI. For the CDR3, the DNA is TGTGCCAGCAGTTATGGTATCGGCACTGAAGCTTTCTTT. This encodes CASSYGIGTEAFF.

This clone was picked up one time. The chain employs TRBV28 and TRBJ2-7, with 7 bases aligning to TRBD2. Germline lookup yields CDR1 MDHEN and CDR2 SYDVKM. The CDR3 runs to 16 residues. The ends lost 5 bases at V and 1 base at J; junction bases unmatched: 11. The CDR3, as DNA: TGTGCCAGCAGTCTGGCGGGCGGGAGTGGGTCCTACGAGCAGTACTTC. It codes for CASSLAGGSGSYEQYF.

This rearrangement joins TRBV6-5 to TRBJ1-1; D remains ambiguous. The CDR3 covers 13 residues. Trimming took off 4 bases at V and 2 bases at J, with 8 bases between the two ends. Per germline, CDR1 MNHEY and CDR2 SVGAGI. The DNA for the CDR3 is TGTGCCAGCAGTTCCCGACTCAACACTGAAGCTTTCTTT. It yields the protein CASSSRLNTEAFF.

A single count supports this clone. The chain carries TRBV11-3 and TRBJ2-2, with no clear D. The CDR3 has 14 amino acids. Between the trimmed V and J ends, which lost 4 bases and 5 bases, there was a span of 11 bases. The germline gives CDR1 SGHNT, CDR2 YENEEA. CDR3 bases: TGTGCCAGCAGCTCTCAGTTGTCAACCGGGGAGCTGTTTTTT. It yields the protein CASSSQLSTGELFF.

This sequence joins TRBV5-4 and TRBJ2-7, with TRBD1 matching 7 bases. This CDR3 is built from 14 residues. The germline gives CDR1 SGHNT, CDR2 YYREEE (reference sequence). Unmatched junction bases numbered 8, after V lost 2 bases and J lost 6 bases. The CDR3 DNA is TGTGCCAGCAGCTTCCTGACAGGGTCGGGCGAGCAGTACTTC. Residues: CASSFLTGSGEQYF.

CDR3 in DNA: TGTGCCAGCAGCGTACGAGGCGGAACGTCCACAGATACGCAGTATTTT. This sequence encodes CASSVRGGTSTDTQYF. The rearrangement links TRBV9 to TRBJ2-3; D gene unclear. Trimming cost V 1 base and J 2 bases, with 14 bases left between them. CDR1 is SGDLS, CDR2 YYNGEE, per germline. CDR3 size: 16 residues.

The J gene is TRBJ2-7, the V gene TRBV5-1; 16 nucleotides agree with TRBD2. This CDR3 is 18 amino acids long. J lost 3 bases, V lost 3 bases, and 9 bases had no gene match. Germline-derived CDR1 and CDR2 are SGHRS and YFSETQ. The CDR3 nucleotides are TGCGCCAGCAGCTCTTTCCCGGGACTAGCGGGGGGGCTCTACGAGCAGTACTTC. It encodes CASSSFPGLAGGLYEQYF.

The V and J genes are TRBV5-1 and TRBJ2-1; 7 nucleotides match TRBD2. Per the germline V gene, CDR1 is SGHRS and CDR2 is YFSETQ. CDR3 size: 17 residues. V was clipped by 1 base and J by 3 bases; unmatched bases: 10. This CDR3 is CASSLTPLQRGYNEQFF. The CDR3 nucleotides read TGCGCCAGCAGCTTGACTCCCCTCCAGCGGGGCTACAATGAGCAGTTCTTC.

The chain is built from TRBV6-5 and TRBJ1-5, with 7 bases lining up with TRBD1. CDR3 length: 14 amino acids. From germline, CDR1 is MNHEY and CDR2 SVGAGI. V lost 5 bases and J lost 9; bases outside the gene matches: 10. The CDR3 spells CASSTDRDMRPQHF. The CDR3 nucleotides read TGTGCCAGCAGTACCGACAGGGATATGAGGCCCCAGCATTTT.

This chain uses TRBV6-4 with TRBJ2-3, with D tentatively TRBD2 (5 bases). Trimming removed 0 bases from V and 4 bases from J, with 8 bases in between. CDR3 length: 14 residues. Germline V CDR1 and CDR2: MRHNA, SNTAGT. DNA for the CDR3: TGTGCCAGCAGTGACTCAAGCGGAGCAGATACGCAGTATTTT. Residues: CASSDSSGADTQYF.

V is TRBV28 and J is TRBJ1-2; D is perhaps TRBD1 (5 bases). Germline loops: CDR1 MDHEN, CDR2 SYDVKM. Between the trimmed V and J ends, which lost 8 bases and 3 bases, there was a span of 16 bases. CDR3 length equals 14 residues. CDR3 loop: CASASEGPHYGYTF. DNA of the CDR3: TGTGCCAGCGCTTCGGAGGGACCACACTATGGCTACACCTTC.

The rearrangement uses TRBV9 and TRBJ2-2; D is possibly TRBD1 (5 bases). This CDR3 has 19 amino acids. Germline values: CDR1 SGDLS, CDR2 YYNGEE. Deletions cut 3 bases from V and 4 bases from J, with 25 bases between. CDR3 sequence: CASSAAPLGDLTGTGELFF. CDR3 sequence (DNA): TGTGCCAGCAGCGCAGCCCCGTTAGGGGATTTAACAGGCACCGGGGAGCTGTTTTTT.